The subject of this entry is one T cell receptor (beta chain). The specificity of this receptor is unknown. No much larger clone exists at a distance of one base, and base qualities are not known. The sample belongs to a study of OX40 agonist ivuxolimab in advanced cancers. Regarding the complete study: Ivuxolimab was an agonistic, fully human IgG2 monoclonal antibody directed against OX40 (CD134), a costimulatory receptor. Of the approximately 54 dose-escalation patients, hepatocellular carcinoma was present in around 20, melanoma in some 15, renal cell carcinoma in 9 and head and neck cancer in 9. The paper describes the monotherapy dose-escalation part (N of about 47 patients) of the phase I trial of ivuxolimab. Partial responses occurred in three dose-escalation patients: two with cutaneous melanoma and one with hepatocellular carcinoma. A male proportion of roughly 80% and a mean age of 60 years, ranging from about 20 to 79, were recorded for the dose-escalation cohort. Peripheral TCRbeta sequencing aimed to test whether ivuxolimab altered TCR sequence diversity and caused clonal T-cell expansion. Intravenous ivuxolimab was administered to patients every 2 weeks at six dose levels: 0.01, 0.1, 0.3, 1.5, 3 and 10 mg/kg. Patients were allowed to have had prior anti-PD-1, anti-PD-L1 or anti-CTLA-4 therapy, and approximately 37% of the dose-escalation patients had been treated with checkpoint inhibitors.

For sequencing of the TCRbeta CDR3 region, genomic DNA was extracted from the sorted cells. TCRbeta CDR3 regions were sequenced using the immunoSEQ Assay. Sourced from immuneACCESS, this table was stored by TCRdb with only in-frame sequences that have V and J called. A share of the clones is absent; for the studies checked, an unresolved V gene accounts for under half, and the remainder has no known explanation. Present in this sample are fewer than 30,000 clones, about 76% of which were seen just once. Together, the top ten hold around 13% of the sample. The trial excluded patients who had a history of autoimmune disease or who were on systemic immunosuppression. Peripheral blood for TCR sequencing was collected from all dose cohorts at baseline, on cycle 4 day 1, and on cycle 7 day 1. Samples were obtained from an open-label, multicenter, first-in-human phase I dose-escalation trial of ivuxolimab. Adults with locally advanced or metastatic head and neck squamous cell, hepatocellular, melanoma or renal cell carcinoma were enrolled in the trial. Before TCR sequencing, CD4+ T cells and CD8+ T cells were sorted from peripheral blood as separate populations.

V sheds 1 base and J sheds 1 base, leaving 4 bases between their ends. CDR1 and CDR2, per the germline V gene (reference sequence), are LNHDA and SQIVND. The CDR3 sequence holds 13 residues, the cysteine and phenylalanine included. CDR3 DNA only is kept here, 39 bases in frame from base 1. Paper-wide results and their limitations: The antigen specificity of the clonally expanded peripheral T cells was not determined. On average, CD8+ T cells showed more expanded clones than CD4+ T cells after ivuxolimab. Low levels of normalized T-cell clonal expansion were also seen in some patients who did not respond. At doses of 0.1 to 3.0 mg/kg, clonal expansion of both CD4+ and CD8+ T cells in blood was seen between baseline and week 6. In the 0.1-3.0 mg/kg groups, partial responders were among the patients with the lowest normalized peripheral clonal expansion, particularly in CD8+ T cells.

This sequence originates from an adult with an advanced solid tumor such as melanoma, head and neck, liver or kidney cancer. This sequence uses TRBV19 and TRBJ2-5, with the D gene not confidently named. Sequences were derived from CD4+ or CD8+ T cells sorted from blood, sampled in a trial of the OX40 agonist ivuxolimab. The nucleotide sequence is TGTGCCAGTAGTATAGTTCCCCAAGAGACCCAGTACTTC. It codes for CASSIVPQETQYF.